Listed below are T cell receptor beta chains from one sample, sequenced in a study of blood T cells in healthy people across ages. TCRdb fed the 5' RACE reads into MiXCR, producing one record per CDR3 protein. This table has 800,000 to 950,000 distinct CDR3 sequences, 40% to 60% appearing once. Source material: blood. These receptor sequences come from a man aged 25-45 years in good health. Both conserved end residues are part of each CDR3. Fields, in order: J gene, V gene, D gene, CDR3 length, clone size, CDR3 DNA, CDR3 protein. The D gene is left open where the match is weak. Clone size appears in some rows only: once, few, many, or a class for an expanded clone.

TRBJ2-7 TRBV7-2 NA 14 NA TGTGCCAGCAGCTTGCCAGGGAAGATGTACGAGCAGTACTTC CASSLPGKMYEQYF
TRBJ1-4 TRBV6-5 NA 14 NA TGTGCCAGCGGGCTCCGGGTGCCTCTAGGAAAACTGTTTTTT CASGLRVPLGKLFF
TRBJ1-1 TRBV20-1 NA 13 NA TGCAGTGCCAGGGCCCAGCTGAACACTGAAGCTTTCTTT CSARAQLNTEAFF
TRBJ2-7 TRBV6-5 TRBD1 16 NA TGTGCCAGCAGTTTAGACAGACAGGGGACGATCTACGAGCAGTACTTC CASSLDRQGTIYEQYF
TRBJ2-7 TRBV20-1 NA 12 once TGCAGTGCCTCCGCGGGCATCTACGAGCAGTACTTC CSASAGIYEQYF
TRBJ2-1 TRBV7-9 TRBD2 13 NA TGTGCCAGCAGCCCCGGACTAGTCGATGAGCAGTTCTTC CASSPGLVDEQFF
TRBJ2-1 TRBV27 NA 14 NA TGTGCCACCAAACTCACCGTGAGGTGGAATGAGCAGTTCTTC CATKLTVRWNEQFF
TRBJ2-3 TRBV18 NA 12 few TGTGCCAGCTCACCATACCAAGATACGCAGTATTTT CASSPYQDTQYF
TRBJ2-1 TRBV4-3 TRBD2 16 few TGCGCCAGCAGCCAAGATGGGGCGGGGGGTTACAATGAGCAGTTCTTC CASSQDGAGGYNEQFF
TRBJ1-5 TRBV18 TRBD1 16 few TGTGCCAGCTCAACCGGGACAGGAGATAGCAATCAGCCCCAGCATTTT CASSTGTGDSNQPQHF
TRBJ2-7 TRBV6-2/TRBV6-3 NA 14 NA TGTGCCAGCATGGACCGCTCATTCTCCTACGAGCAGTACTTC CASMDRSFSYEQYF
TRBJ2-1 TRBV27 NA 13 NA TGTGCCAGCAGTTCAGTGCAGGGTAATGAGCAGTTCTTC CASSSVQGNEQFF
TRBJ1-1 TRBV4-1 NA 13 once TGCGCCAGCAGCCAAGGGACCGTGGCGACGACTTTCTTT CASSQGTVATTFF
TRBJ2-2 TRBV5-1 TRBD2 17 few TGCGCCAGCAGCTTGGCAGCGGGAGGAGTGAACACCGGGGAGCTGTTTTTT CASSLAAGGVNTGELFF
TRBJ1-1 TRBV27 NA 15 NA TGTGCCAGCAGTCCGCCAGCAGGACTGAACACTGAAGCTTTCTTT CASSPPAGLNTEAFF
TRBJ1-2 TRBV27 NA 16 NA TGTGCCAGCAGTTCACAAGCGCTGGGGGGGGCCGGTGGCTACACCTTC CASSSQALGGAGGYTF
TRBJ2-7 TRBV2 NA 13 NA TGTGCCAGCAGTGAATCGCGGCAGGGGAGGGAGTACTTC CASSESRQGREYF
TRBJ2-5 TRBV12-5 NA 15 few TGTGCTAGTGGTTTGGTCGGGGGCGGCCAAGAGACCCAGTACTTC CASGLVGGGQETQYF
TRBJ2-3 TRBV7-2 NA 15 few TGTGCCAGCAGCCCAGGGTCCCGTGGCACAGATACGCAGTATTTT CASSPGSRGTDTQYF
TRBJ2-3 TRBV20-1 NA 13 few TGCAGTGCTCTTCCCACTAGCACAGATACGCAGTATTTT CSALPTSTDTQYF
TRBJ2-7 TRBV7-9 TRBD1 15 many TGTGCCAGCAGTTTGGGACAGGGACTAACCTACGAGCAGTACTTC CASSLGQGLTYEQYF
TRBJ1-4 TRBV7-9 TRBD1 14 NA TGTGCCCTCAGGGTGACAGGGACTAATGAAAAACTGTTTTTT CALRVTGTNEKLFF
TRBJ2-7 TRBV5-1 NA 13 NA TGCGCCAGCAGCACCGCGATCCAATACGAGCAGTACTTC CASSTAIQYEQYF
TRBJ1-2 TRBV6-5 TRBD1 15 few TGTGCCAGCAGTCCCGGGACAGGGTACCTGCGGGGCTACACCTTC CASSPGTGYLRGYTF
TRBJ1-4 TRBV3-1 NA 16 NA TGTGCCAGCAGCCAAGATCTTGCAGGGCGAGGAGAAAAACTGTTTTTT CASSQDLAGRGEKLFF
TRBJ2-7 TRBV20-1 NA 14 NA TGCAGTGCTAGAGATTCGGCAGGCCGAGGCGAGCAGTACTTC CSARDSAGRGEQYF
TRBJ2-1 TRBV29-1 TRBD2 15 once TGCAGCGTTGAAGGGGTCCTAGCGGGGGGAAACGAGCAGTTCTTC CSVEGVLAGGNEQFF
TRBJ2-6 TRBV27 NA 15 few TGTGCCAGCGGTTATGCCTCCTCTGGGGCCAACGTCCTGACTTTC CASGYASSGANVLTF
TRBJ2-4 TRBV6-5 NA 12 once TGTGCCAGCGGAGGGTTCTCCTACAAGCAGTACTTC CASGGFSYKQYF
TRBJ2-7 TRBV27 TRBD2 17 NA TGTGCCAGCAGTTTCGACGTAGGGGAGGGCAGCTCCTACGAGCAGTACTTC CASSFDVGEGSSYEQYF
TRBJ2-7 TRBV6-5 TRBD1 14 NA TGTGCCAGCAGTAGGGGCGACAGGGATTACGAGCAGTACTTC CASSRGDRDYEQYF
TRBJ1-1 TRBV25-1 NA 15 NA TGTGCCAGCAGTGAATTTGGGGGAGGGAACACTGAAGCTTTCTTT CASSEFGGGNTEAFF
TRBJ1-5 TRBV20-1 NA 17 NA TGCAGTGCTAGAGGGCAGGGTTCCGGGGGGCGCGTGCAGCCCCAGCATTTT CSARGQGSGGRVQPQHF
TRBJ2-1 TRBV20-1 TRBD2 15 NA TGCAGTGCTAGAGGACTAGCGGGGGACACCGGGGAGCAGTTCTTC CSARGLAGDTGEQFF
TRBJ2-3 TRBV12-3/TRBV12-4 NA 15 few TGTGCCAGCAGACCTCGACAGGCGCCATCAGATACGCAGTATTTT CASRPRQAPSDTQYF
TRBJ2-5 TRBV14 NA 15 few TGTGCCAGCAGCCAAGATTTACAGGCCATGAAGACCCAGTACTTC CASSQDLQAMKTQYF
TRBJ1-2 TRBV12-3/TRBV12-4 TRBD1 14 few TGTGCCAGCAGTACACGACAGGGAAACTATGGCTACACCTTC CASSTRQGNYGYTF
TRBJ2-2 TRBV27 TRBD1 15 NA TGTGCCACGAAAAGACAGGGGCGGAACACCGGGGAGCTGTTTTTT CATKRQGRNTGELFF
TRBJ2-7 TRBV12-3/TRBV12-4 TRBD1 16 NA TGTGCCAGCAGCCGAACCGGGACAGTGATTACCTACGAGCAGTACTTC CASSRTGTVITYEQYF